This is a list of T cell receptor beta chains from one sample in a study of CD8 T cells in Susac syndrome. MiXCR, applied by TCRdb to the immunoSEQ multiplex PCR reads, yields one record per CDR3 protein. The sample consists of around 190,000 distinct CDR3 sequences, around 95% of them appearing once. The sample taken for sequencing was CD4+ T cells from PBMCs. Receptors were obtained from a human donor in good health. Both conserved end residues are part of each CDR3. Each record gives: V gene, J gene, clone size, D gene, CDR3 protein, CDR3 DNA. A D gene is named only where the DNA matches it firmly. Expanded clones are given a class, and other clones once, few, many or no size at all.

V: TRBV4-1; J: TRBJ2-1; size: -; D: -; CDR3: CASSDPRGPVPNEQFF; DNA: TGCGCCAGCAGCGATCCCCGTGGCCCGGTGCCCAATGAGCAGTTCTTC
V: TRBV30; J: TRBJ2-1; size: -; D: -; CDR3: CAWSNSRRLGDNEQFF; DNA: TGTGCCTGGAGTAACAGCCGAAGACTGGGGGACAATGAGCAGTTCTTC
V: TRBV29-1; J: TRBJ2-1; size: -; D: TRBD2; CDR3: CSVNGLAGSNEQFF; DNA: TGCAGCGTGAACGGACTAGCGGGATCCAATGAGCAGTTCTTC
V: TRBV29-1; J: TRBJ2-5; size: -; D: -; CDR3: CSVEDPGGPSIETQYF; DNA: TGCAGCGTTGAAGACCCGGGCGGACCGTCAATAGAGACCCAGTACTTC
V: TRBV9; J: TRBJ1-1; size: once; D: -; CDR3: CASSGSGTTEAFF; DNA: TGTGCCAGCAGCGGTAGCGGGACCACTGAAGCTTTCTTT
V: TRBV12-3/TRBV12-4; J: TRBJ2-1; size: -; D: -; CDR3: CASSYGNRYNEQFF; DNA: TGTGCCAGCAGTTACGGAAACAGGTACAATGAGCAGTTCTTC
V: TRBV7-9; J: TRBJ2-3; size: -; D: -; CDR3: CASSLVGDTQYF; DNA: TGTGCCAGCAGCTTAGTTGGAGATACGCAGTATTTT
V: TRBV25-1; J: TRBJ1-5; size: -; D: TRBD1; CDR3: CASSSAGGSQPQHF; DNA: TGTGCCAGCAGTTCAGCAGGGGGGAGTCAGCCCCAGCATTTT
V: TRBV3-1; J: TRBJ2-2; size: -; D: -; CDR3: CASSPRGLRTGELFF; DNA: TGTGCCAGCAGCCCTCGGGGACTTCGCACCGGGGAGCTGTTTTTT
V: TRBV9; J: TRBJ2-1; size: -; D: TRBD2; CDR3: CASSVVSGRNEQFF; DNA: TGTGCCAGCAGCGTAGTTAGCGGGAGGAATGAGCAGTTCTTC
V: TRBV5-1; J: TRBJ2-5; size: -; D: TRBD1; CDR3: CASSVGQKQETQYF; DNA: TGCGCCAGCAGCGTGGGACAGAAGCAAGAGACCCAGTACTTC
V: TRBV10-1; J: TRBJ1-1; size: -; D: -; CDR3: CASSEGTGLMNTEAFF; DNA: TGCGCCAGCAGTGAGGGAACGGGACTCATGAACACTGAAGCTTTCTTT
V: TRBV5-4; J: TRBJ2-5; size: -; D: TRBD2; CDR3: CASSFGTSGSETQYF; DNA: TGTGCCAGCAGCTTCGGGACTAGCGGGAGTGAGACCCAGTACTTC
V: TRBV20-1; J: TRBJ1-5; size: -; D: -; CDR3: CSAMQGIQPQHF; DNA: TGCAGTGCTATGCAGGGCATCCAGCCCCAGCATTTT
V: TRBV20-1; J: TRBJ2-5; size: -; D: -; CDR3: CSARVLRTGGETQYF; DNA: TGCAGTGCTAGAGTTCTGCGGACCGGTGGAGAGACCCAGTACTTC
V: TRBV12-3/TRBV12-4; J: TRBJ1-1; size: -; D: -; CDR3: CASSFFRDTEAFF; DNA: TGTGCCAGCAGTTTTTTCAGGGACACTGAAGCTTTCTTT
V: TRBV6-5; J: TRBJ1-5; size: once; D: -; CDR3: CASSGTMGQPQHF; DNA: TGTGCCAGCAGTGGAACAATGGGTCAGCCCCAGCATTTT
V: TRBV29-1; J: TRBJ1-4; size: -; D: -; CDR3: CSVATTATNEKLFF; DNA: TGCAGCGTCGCTACCACTGCAACTAATGAAAAACTGTTTTTT
V: TRBV29-1; J: TRBJ2-1; size: -; D: TRBD2; CDR3: CSVELAGNEQFF; DNA: TGCAGCGTTGAACTAGCGGGGAATGAGCAGTTCTTC
V: TRBV18; J: TRBJ2-1; size: -; D: -; CDR3: CASAGNLHNEQFF; DNA: TGTGCCAGCGCCGGGAACCTACACAATGAGCAGTTCTTC
V: TRBV20-1; J: TRBJ2-3; size: -; D: -; CDR3: CSARALSSTDTQYF; DNA: TGCAGTGCTAGAGCCCTCTCTAGCACAGATACGCAGTATTTT
V: TRBV29-1; J: TRBJ2-3; size: -; D: -; CDR3: CSVEGRGDPTDTQYF; DNA: TGCAGCGTTGAGGGGCGAGGGGACCCCACAGATACGCAGTATTTT
V: TRBV7-2; J: TRBJ1-4; size: -; D: -; CDR3: CASTSMQGAWEKLFF; DNA: TGTGCCAGCACCTCGATGCAGGGAGCGTGGGAAAAACTGTTTTTT
V: TRBV29-1; J: TRBJ2-7; size: -; D: -; CDR3: CSAEGPIYEQYF; DNA: TGCAGCGCTGAGGGTCCCATCTACGAGCAGTACTTC
V: TRBV15; J: TRBJ1-2; size: -; D: TRBD1; CDR3: CAIPSEGQGGGGYTF; DNA: TGTGCCATCCCCTCAGAGGGACAGGGCGGGGGCGGCTACACCTTC
V: TRBV29-1; J: TRBJ2-3; size: -; D: TRBD1; CDR3: CSVEEILLDRPYTDTQYF; DNA: TGCAGCGTTGAAGAGATATTATTGGACAGGCCCTACACAGATACGCAGTATTTT
V: TRBV7-2; J: TRBJ2-2; size: once; D: -; CDR3: CASSLVLGELFF; DNA: TGTGCCAGCAGCTTAGTCCTCGGGGAGCTGTTTTTT
V: TRBV9; J: TRBJ1-6; size: -; D: -; CDR3: CASSVAPGQILNSPLHF; DNA: TGTGCCAGCAGCGTAGCCCCGGGACAAATTCTTAATTCACCCCTCCACTTT
V: TRBV7-9; J: TRBJ1-5; size: -; D: -; CDR3: CASSPIGGEQPQHF; DNA: TGTGCCAGCAGCCCCATCGGAGGAGAGCAGCCCCAGCATTTT
V: TRBV29-1; J: TRBJ2-5; size: -; D: TRBD1; CDR3: CSTGQGFGETQYF; DNA: TGCAGCACCGGACAGGGGTTCGGAGAGACCCAGTACTTC
V: TRBV20-1; J: TRBJ2-1; size: -; D: TRBD2; CDR3: CSAAIIAGNEQFF; DNA: TGCAGTGCCGCTATTATAGCGGGCAATGAGCAGTTCTTC
V: TRBV12-3/TRBV12-4; J: TRBJ1-1; size: -; D: TRBD1; CDR3: CASSPLSRTGYSEAFF; DNA: TGTGCCAGCAGCCCTCTATCCCGGACAGGTTATTCTGAAGCTTTCTTT
V: TRBV15; J: TRBJ1-5; size: -; D: -; CDR3: CATSREGGRDQPQHF; DNA: TGTGCCACCAGCAGAGAGGGGGGCAGGGATCAGCCCCAGCATTTT
V: TRBV29-1; J: TRBJ2-2; size: -; D: TRBD2; CDR3: CSALGAGGNGELFF; DNA: TGCAGCGCTCTTGGAGCGGGAGGAAACGGGGAGCTGTTTTTT
V: TRBV28; J: TRBJ2-1; size: -; D: TRBD1; CDR3: CASSVPGGNNEQFF; DNA: TGTGCCAGCAGTGTGCCAGGGGGAAACAATGAGCAGTTCTTC
V: TRBV5-1; J: TRBJ1-1; size: -; D: -; CDR3: CASSAYNLENTEAFF; DNA: TGCGCCAGCAGCGCCTACAACCTAGAAAACACTGAAGCTTTCTTT
V: TRBV20-1; J: TRBJ1-5; size: -; D: -; CDR3: CSAGHGPQHF; DNA: TGCAGTGCTGGACACGGGCCCCAGCATTTT
V: TRBV10-3; J: TRBJ2-3; size: -; D: TRBD1; CDR3: CAISADRGLTDTQYF; DNA: TGTGCCATCAGCGCTGACAGGGGGCTGACAGATACGCAGTATTTT
V: TRBV29-1; J: TRBJ2-3; size: -; D: -; CDR3: CSVEERGDPTDTQYF; DNA: TGCAGCGTTGAAGAGCGTGGGGATCCCACAGATACGCAGTATTTT
V: TRBV27; J: TRBJ2-1; size: -; D: -; CDR3: CAIWSPLDNEQFF; DNA: TGTGCCATCTGGAGCCCACTAGACAATGAGCAGTTCTTC
V: TRBV29-1; J: TRBJ1-2; size: -; D: -; CDR3: CSVGDGENYGYTF; DNA: TGCAGCGTTGGAGATGGTGAAAACTATGGCTACACCTTC
V: TRBV20-1; J: TRBJ1-2; size: -; D: -; CDR3: CSDGGAAGYTF; DNA: TGCAGTGACGGGGGGGCGGCTGGCTACACCTTC
V: TRBV15; J: TRBJ2-3; size: -; D: -; CDR3: CATSGDGARADTQYF; DNA: TGTGCCACCAGCGGGGACGGCGCCAGGGCAGATACGCAGTATTTT
V: TRBV12-3/TRBV12-4; J: TRBJ2-3; size: -; D: -; CDR3: CASSLQQGDTQYF; DNA: TGTGCCAGCAGTTTACAACAGGGAGATACGCAGTATTTT
V: TRBV9; J: TRBJ1-2; size: -; D: TRBD1; CDR3: CASSVQGGYGYTF; DNA: TGTGCCAGCAGCGTCCAGGGGGGCTATGGCTACACCTTC
V: TRBV3-1; J: TRBJ2-1; size: once; D: -; CDR3: CASSQVRGSMVNEQFF; DNA: TGTGCCAGCAGCCAAGTTCGGGGCTCCATGGTCAATGAGCAGTTCTTC
V: TRBV4-1; J: TRBJ1-2; size: -; D: -; CDR3: CASSHQAKGPLYGYTF; DNA: TGCGCCAGCAGCCATCAAGCCAAGGGTCCCCTCTATGGCTACACCTTC
V: TRBV12-3/TRBV12-4; J: TRBJ1-1; size: -; D: -; CDR3: CASSYQAGMNTEAFF; DNA: TGTGCCAGCAGTTACCAGGCAGGCATGAACACTGAAGCTTTCTTT
V: TRBV10-3; J: TRBJ2-7; size: -; D: -; CDR3: CAISESIGRLSSEQYF; DNA: TGTGCCATCAGTGAGTCGATAGGCAGGTTGTCCTCCGAGCAGTACTTC
V: TRBV18; J: TRBJ2-3; size: once; D: TRBD1; CDR3: CASSPDRDGDTQYF; DNA: TGTGCCAGCTCACCAGACAGGGATGGGGATACGCAGTATTTT
V: TRBV7-2; J: TRBJ1-5; size: once; D: -; CDR3: CASSLGQRGNQPQHF; DNA: TGTGCCAGCAGCTTAGGGCAGAGGGGCAATCAGCCCCAGCATTTT
V: TRBV2; J: TRBJ2-3; size: -; D: TRBD2; CDR3: CASPTSGGTDTQYF; DNA: TGTGCCAGCCCGACTAGCGGGGGCACAGATACGCAGTATTTT
V: TRBV28; J: TRBJ1-1; size: -; D: -; CDR3: CASSYQGRGMNTEAFF; DNA: TGTGCCAGCAGTTACCAGGGAAGGGGGATGAACACTGAAGCTTTCTTT
V: TRBV20-1; J: TRBJ2-6; size: -; D: -; CDR3: CSAPPMTGANVLTF; DNA: TGCAGTGCTCCCCCGATGACTGGGGCCAACGTCCTGACTTTC
V: TRBV20-1; J: TRBJ1-1; size: -; D: TRBD1; CDR3: CSARLTGVTEAFF; DNA: TGCAGTGCTAGATTAACAGGGGTCACTGAAGCTTTCTTT
V: TRBV9; J: TRBJ2-5; size: -; D: -; CDR3: CASSAGGEEQYF; DNA: TGTGCCAGCAGCGCCGGTGGAGAGGAGCAGTACTTC
V: TRBV29-1; J: TRBJ2-1; size: once; D: -; CDR3: CSDSHPRDEQFF; DNA: TGCAGCGACTCACACCCCCGGGATGAGCAGTTCTTC
V: TRBV29-1; J: TRBJ2-5; size: -; D: -; CDR3: CSVRQVQETQYF; DNA: TGCAGCGTCAGACAGGTCCAAGAGACCCAGTACTTC
V: TRBV28; J: TRBJ1-5; size: -; D: -; CDR3: CASTEGNQPQHF; DNA: TGTGCCAGCACAGAGGGCAATCAGCCCCAGCATTTT
V: TRBV20-1; J: TRBJ1-2; size: -; D: TRBD1; CDR3: CSASDPRQGSYTF; DNA: TGCAGTGCTAGTGACCCTAGACAGGGGAGCTACACCTTC